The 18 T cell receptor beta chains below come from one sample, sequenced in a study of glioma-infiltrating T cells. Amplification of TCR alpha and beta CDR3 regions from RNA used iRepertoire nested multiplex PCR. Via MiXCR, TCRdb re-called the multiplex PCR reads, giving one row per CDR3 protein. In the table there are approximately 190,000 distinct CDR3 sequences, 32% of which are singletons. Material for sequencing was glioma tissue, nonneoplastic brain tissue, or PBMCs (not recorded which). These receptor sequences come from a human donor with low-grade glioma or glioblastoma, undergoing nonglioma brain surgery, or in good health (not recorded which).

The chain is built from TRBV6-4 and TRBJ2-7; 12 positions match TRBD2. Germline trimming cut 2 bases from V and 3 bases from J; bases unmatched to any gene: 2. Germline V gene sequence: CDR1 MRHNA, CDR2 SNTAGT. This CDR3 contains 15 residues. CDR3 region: CASSDLAGGHYEQYF. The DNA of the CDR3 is TGTGCCAGCAGTGACCTAGCGGGAGGGCACTACGAGCAGTACTTC.

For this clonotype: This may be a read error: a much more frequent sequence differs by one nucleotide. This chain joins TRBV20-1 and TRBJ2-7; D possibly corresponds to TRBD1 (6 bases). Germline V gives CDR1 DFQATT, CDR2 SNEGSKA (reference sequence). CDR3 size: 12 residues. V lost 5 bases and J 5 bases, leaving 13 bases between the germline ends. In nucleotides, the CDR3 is TGCAGTGCTCCGGACAGAACCCACGAGCAGTACTTC. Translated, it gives CSAPDRTHEQYF.

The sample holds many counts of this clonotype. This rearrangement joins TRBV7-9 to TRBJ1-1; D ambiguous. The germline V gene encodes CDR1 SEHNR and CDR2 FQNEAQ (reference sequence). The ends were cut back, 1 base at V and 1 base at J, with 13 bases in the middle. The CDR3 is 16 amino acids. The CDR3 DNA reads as TGTGCCAGCAGCTTAGAGATGGGGAATCGGAACACTGAAGCTTTCTTT. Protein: CASSLEMGNRNTEAFF.

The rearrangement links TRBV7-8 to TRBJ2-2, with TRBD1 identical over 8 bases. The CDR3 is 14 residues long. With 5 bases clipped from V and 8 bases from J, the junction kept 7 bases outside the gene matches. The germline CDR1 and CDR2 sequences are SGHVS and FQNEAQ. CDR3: CASSDGRGLGELFF. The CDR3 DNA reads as TGTGCCAGCAGCGATGGCAGGGGGCTTGGGGAGCTGTTTTTT.

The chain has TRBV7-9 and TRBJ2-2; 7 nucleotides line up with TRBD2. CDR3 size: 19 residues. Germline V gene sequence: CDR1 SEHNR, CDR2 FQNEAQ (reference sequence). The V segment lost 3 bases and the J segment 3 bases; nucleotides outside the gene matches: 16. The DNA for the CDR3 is TGTGCCAGCAGCTTGGCCCCTGCGGTGGAGCGGGGATACACCGGGGAGCTGTTTTTT. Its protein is CASSLAPAVERGYTGELFF.

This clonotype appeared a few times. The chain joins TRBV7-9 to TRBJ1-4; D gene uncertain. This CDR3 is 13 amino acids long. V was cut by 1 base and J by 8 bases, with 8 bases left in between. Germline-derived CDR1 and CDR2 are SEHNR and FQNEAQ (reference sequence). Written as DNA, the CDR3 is TGTGCCAGCAGCTTAGATTGGCGGGAAAAACTGTTTTTT. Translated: CASSLDWREKLFF.

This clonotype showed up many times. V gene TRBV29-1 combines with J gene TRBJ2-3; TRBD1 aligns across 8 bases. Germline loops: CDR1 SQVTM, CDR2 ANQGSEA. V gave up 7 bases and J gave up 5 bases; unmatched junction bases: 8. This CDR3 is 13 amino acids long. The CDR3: CSAAGRGRDTQYF. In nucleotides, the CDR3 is TGCAGCGCTGCTGGCAGGGGGCGAGATACGCAGTATTTT.

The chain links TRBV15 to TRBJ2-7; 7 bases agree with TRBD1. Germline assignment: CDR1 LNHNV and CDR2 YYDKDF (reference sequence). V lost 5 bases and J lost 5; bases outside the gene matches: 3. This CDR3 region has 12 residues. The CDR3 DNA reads TGTGCCACCAGCCAGACAGGGAACGAGCAGTACTTC. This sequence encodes CATSQTGNEQYF.

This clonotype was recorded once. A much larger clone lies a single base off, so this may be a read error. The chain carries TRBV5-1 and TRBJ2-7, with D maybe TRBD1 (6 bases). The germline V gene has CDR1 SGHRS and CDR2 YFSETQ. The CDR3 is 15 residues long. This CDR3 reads CASSPDGQYSYEHYF. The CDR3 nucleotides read TGCGCCAGCAGCCCTGATGGACAGTACTCCTACGAGCATTACTTC.

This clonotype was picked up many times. The CDR3 is CSARERQGSGDTQYF. CDR3 bases: TGCAGTGCTAGAGAGCGACAGGGTAGCGGAGATACGCAGTATTTT. The chain recombines TRBV20-1 with TRBJ2-3, with a weak D call TRBD1 (7 bases). With 0 bases removed from V and 5 bases from J, the gap between germline ends came to 15 bases. In germline, CDR1 is DFQATT, CDR2 SNEGSKA (reference sequence). This CDR3 has 15 residues.

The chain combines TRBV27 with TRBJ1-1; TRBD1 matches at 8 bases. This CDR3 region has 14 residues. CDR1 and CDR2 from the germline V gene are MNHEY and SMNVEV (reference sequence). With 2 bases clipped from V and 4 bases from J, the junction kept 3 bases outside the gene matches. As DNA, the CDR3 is TGTGCCAGCAGTTTAGGGACAGGAAGCACTGAAGCTTTCTTT. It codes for CASSLGTGSTEAFF.

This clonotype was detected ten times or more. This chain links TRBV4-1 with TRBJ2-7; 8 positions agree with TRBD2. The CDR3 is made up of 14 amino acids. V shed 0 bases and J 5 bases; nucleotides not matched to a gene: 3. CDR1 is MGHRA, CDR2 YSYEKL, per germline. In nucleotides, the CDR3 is TGCGCCAGCAGCCAAGAGGGACTAGTCCACGAGCAGTACTTC. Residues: CASSQEGLVHEQYF.

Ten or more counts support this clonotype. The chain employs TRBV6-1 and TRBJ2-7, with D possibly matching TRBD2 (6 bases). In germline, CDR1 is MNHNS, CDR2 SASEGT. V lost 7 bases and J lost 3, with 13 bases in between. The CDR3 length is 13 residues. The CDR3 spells CASKRLGDYEQYF. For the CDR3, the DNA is TGTGCCAGCAAAAGACTAGGAGACTACGAGCAGTACTTC.

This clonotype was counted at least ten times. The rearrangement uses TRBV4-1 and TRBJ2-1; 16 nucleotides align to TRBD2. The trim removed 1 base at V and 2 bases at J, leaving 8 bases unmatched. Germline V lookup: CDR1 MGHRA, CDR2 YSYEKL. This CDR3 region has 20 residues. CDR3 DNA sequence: TGCGCCAGCAGCCAAGGCGCCGGGACTAGCGGGAGGGGGGCCTACAATGAGCAGTTCTTC. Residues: CASSQGAGTSGRGAYNEQFF.

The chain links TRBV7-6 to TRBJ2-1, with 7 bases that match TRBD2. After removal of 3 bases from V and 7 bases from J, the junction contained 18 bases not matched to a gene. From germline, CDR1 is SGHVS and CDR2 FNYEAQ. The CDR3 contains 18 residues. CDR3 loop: CASSFPYRLAPGGNEQFF. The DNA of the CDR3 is TGTGCCAGCAGCTTTCCCTATCGTCTAGCGCCCGGGGGGAATGAGCAGTTCTTC.

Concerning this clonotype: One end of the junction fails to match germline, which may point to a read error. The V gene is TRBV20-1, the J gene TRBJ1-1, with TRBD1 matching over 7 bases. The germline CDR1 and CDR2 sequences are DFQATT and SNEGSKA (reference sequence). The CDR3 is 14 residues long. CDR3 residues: CSARDRGQHTEALF. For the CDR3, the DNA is TGCAGTGCTAGAGATAGGGGGCAGCACACTGAAGCTCTCTTT.

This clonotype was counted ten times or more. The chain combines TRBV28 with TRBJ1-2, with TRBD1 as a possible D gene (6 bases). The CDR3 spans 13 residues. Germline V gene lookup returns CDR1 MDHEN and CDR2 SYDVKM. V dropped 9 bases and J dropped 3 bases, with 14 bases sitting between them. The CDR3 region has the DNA TGTGCCAGTGAAACAGGGACACACTATGGCTACACCTTC. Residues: CASETGTHYGYTF.

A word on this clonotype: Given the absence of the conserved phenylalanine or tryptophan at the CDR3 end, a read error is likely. The DNA for the CDR3 is TGTGCCAGCAGCCCACTTGGGGAACAGCACCAGCATCTT. This translates into CASSPLGEQHQHL. V gene TRBV2 combines with J gene TRBJ1-5; the D is unclear. Germline V gene data show CDR1 as SNHLY and CDR2 as FYNNEI. The CDR3 spans 13 residues.